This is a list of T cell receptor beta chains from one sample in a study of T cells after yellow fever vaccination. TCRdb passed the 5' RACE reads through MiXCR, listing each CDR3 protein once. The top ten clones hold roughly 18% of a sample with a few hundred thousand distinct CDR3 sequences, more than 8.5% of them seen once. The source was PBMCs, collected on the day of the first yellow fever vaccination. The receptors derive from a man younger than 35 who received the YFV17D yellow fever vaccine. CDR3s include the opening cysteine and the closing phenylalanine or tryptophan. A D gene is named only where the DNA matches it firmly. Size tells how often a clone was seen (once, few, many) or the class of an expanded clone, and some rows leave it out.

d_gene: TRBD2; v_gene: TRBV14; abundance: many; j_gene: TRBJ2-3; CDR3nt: TGTGCCAGCAGCTTTCGATCCGGGACTACCACAGATACGCAGTATTTT; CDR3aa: CASSFRSGTTTDTQYF
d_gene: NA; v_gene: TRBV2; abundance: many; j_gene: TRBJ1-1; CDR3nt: TGTGCCAGCCGATACGGGATCACTGAAGCTTTCTTT; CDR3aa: CASRYGITEAFF
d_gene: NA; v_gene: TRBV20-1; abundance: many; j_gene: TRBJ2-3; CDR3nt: TGCAGTGCTAGAGATTGGCTAGCCGCGGATACGCAGTATTTT; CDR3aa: CSARDWLAADTQYF
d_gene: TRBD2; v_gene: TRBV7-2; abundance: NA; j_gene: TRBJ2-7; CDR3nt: TGTGCCAGCAGCTTGTATTTTAGCGGGGGGGCCAACGAGCAGTACTTC; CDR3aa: CASSLYFSGGANEQYF
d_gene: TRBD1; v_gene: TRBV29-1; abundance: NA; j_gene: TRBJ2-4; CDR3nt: TGCAGCGTTGAAGAACCTGAGGGGGCAGCAAACATTCAGTACTTC; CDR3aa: CSVEEPEGAANIQYF
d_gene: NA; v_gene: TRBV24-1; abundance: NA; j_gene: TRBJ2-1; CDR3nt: TGTGCCACCAGTGATTTCGGAGACGGTGAGCAGTTCTTC; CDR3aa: CATSDFGDGEQFF
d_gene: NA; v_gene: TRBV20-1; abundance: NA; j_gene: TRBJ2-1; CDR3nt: TGCAGTGCTTCTCTAGCGTTTGTTGTGGGTGAGCAGTTCTTC; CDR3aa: CSASLAFVVGEQFF
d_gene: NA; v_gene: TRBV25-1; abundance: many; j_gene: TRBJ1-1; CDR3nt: TGTGCCACCACTAACCCTGAAGCTTTCTTT; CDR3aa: CATTNPEAFF
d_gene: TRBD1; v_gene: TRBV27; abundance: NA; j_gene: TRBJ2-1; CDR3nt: TGTGCCAGCAGTCTTCATCAGGTTAGGGGGCACTACAATGAGCAGTTCTTC; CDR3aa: CASSLHQVRGHYNEQFF
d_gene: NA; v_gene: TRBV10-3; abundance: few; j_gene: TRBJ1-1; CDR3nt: TGTGCCATCAGTCCGACAGCACAAAACACTGAAGCTTTCTTT; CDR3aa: CAISPTAQNTEAFF
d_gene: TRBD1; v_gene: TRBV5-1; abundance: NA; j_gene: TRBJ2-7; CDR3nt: TGCGCCAGCAGCTCGCAGGGGGCTCGTTACGAGCAGTACTTC; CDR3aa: CASSSQGARYEQYF
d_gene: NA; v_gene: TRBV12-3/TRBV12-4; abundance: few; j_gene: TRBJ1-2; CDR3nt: TGTGCCAGTACGGACACTTTAAACTATGGCTACACCTTC; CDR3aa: CASTDTLNYGYTF
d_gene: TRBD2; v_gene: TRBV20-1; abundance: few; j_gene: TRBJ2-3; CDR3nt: TGCAGTGCCAACCCAGATGGGCGGGGGGACACAGATACGCAGTATTTT; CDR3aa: CSANPDGRGDTDTQYF
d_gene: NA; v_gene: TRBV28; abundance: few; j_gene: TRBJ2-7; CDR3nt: TGTGCCAGCAGTTTAGGAGGGGACAGTGGCGGCTACGAGCAGTACTTC; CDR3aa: CASSLGGDSGGYEQYF
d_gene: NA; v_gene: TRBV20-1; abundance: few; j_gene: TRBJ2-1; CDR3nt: TGCAGTGCCGCGATTAACAGCTACAATGAGCAGTTCTTC; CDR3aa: CSAAINSYNEQFF
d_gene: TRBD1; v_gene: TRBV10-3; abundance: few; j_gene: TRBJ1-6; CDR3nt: TGTGCCATCAGCCGGGACAGGGCGTATAATTCACCCCTCCACTTT; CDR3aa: CAISRDRAYNSPLHF
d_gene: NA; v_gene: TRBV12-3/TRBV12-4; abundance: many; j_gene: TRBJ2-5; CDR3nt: TGTGCCAGCAGACCCCCTGGCGGGGAGACCCAGTACTTC; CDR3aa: CASRPPGGETQYF
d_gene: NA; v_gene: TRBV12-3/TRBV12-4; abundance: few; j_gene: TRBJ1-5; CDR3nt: TGTGCCAGCAGTTTAGGGGGGGGCTATAGCAAGGCCCAGCATTTT; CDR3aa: CASSLGGGYSKAQHF
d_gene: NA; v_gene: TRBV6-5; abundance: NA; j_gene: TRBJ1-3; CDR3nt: TGTGCCAGCAGTTACACCCGGGGAGGCGGTGGAAACACCATATATTTT; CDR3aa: CASSYTRGGGGNTIYF
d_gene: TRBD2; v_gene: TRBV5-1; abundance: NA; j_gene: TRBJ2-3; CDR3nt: TGCGCCAGCAGCTTGGATCGGACTCGCGGGGGGGCGACAGATACGCAGTATTTT; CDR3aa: CASSLDRTRGGATDTQYF
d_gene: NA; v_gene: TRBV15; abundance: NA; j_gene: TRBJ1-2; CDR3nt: TGTGCCACCAGCACGGTGGAGGGTAGCTATGGCTACACCTTC; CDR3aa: CATSTVEGSYGYTF
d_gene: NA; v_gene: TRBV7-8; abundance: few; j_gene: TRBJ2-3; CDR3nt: TGTGCCAGCAGCTTAGCCTCCTTCACAGATACGCAGTATTTT; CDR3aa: CASSLASFTDTQYF
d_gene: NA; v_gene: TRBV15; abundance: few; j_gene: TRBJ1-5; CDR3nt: TGTGCCACCAGCTTACGGGTTCCTCAGCCCCAGCATTTT; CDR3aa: CATSLRVPQPQHF
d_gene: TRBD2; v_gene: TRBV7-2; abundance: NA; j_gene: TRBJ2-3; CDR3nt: TGTGCCAGCCGTTCTAGCGGGGGGGCTCATACGCAGTATTTT; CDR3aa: CASRSSGGAHTQYF
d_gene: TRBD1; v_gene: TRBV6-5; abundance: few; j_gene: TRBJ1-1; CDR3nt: TGTGCCAGCAGTTACAGGGGGCCGGACACTGAAGCTTTCTTT; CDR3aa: CASSYRGPDTEAFF
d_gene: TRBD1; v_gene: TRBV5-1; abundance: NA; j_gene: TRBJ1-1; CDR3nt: TGCGCCAGCGGGAGACAGGGGGCTATCGGCACTGAAGCTTTCTTT; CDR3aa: CASGRQGAIGTEAFF
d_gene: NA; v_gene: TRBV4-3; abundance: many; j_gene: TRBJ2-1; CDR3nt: TGCGCCAGCAGCCAAGTTCGTAAAGGGTTCGGCAATGAGCAGTTCTTC; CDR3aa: CASSQVRKGFGNEQFF
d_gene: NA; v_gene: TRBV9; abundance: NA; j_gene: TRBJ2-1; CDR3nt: TGTGCCAGCAGCGTAGGGGGTCCCGTATCCTACAATGAGCAGTTCTTC; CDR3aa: CASSVGGPVSYNEQFF
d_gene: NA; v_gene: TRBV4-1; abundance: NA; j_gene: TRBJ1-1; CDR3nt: TGCGCCAGCAGCCAACGCGGGGGGACGGAGGAAGCTTTCTTT; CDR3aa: CASSQRGGTEEAFF
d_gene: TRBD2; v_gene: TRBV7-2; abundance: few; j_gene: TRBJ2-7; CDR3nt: TGTGCCAGCAGCCAGGCGGGGGGAAACACTTACGAGCAGTACTTC; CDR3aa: CASSQAGGNTYEQYF
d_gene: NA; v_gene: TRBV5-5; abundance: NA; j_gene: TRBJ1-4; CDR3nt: TGTGCCAGCAGCTTGGGGGGGGTCACTAATGAAAAACTGTTTTTT; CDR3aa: CASSLGGVTNEKLFF
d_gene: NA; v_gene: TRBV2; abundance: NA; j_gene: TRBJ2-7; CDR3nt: TGTGCCAGCAGTGCGGGGGTGAGCTCCTACGAGCAGTACTTC; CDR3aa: CASSAGVSSYEQYF
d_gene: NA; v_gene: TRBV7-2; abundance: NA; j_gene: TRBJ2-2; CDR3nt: TGTGCCAGCAGCTTAGCTAGGACAGCCCCCGGGGAGCTGTTTTTT; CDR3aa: CASSLARTAPGELFF
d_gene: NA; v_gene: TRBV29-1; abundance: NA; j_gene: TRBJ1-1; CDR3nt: TGCAGCGTTGAGAAACAGGGCGGCACTGAAGCTTTCTTT; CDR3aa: CSVEKQGGTEAFF
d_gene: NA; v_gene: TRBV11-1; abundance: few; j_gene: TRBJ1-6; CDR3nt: TGTGCCAGCAGCGGGATAGGTTCACCCCTCCACTTT; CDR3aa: CASSGIGSPLHF
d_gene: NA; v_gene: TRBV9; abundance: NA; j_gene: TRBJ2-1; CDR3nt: TGTGCCAGCAGCGTATCTGGGTCGAGCTCCTACAATGAGCAGTTCTTC; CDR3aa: CASSVSGSSSYNEQFF
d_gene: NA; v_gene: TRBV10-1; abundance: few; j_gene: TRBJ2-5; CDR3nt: TGCGCCAGCAGTGTGGGGATACAAGAGACCCAGTACTTC; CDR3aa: CASSVGIQETQYF
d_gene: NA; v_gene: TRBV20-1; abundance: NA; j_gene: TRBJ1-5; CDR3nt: TGCAGTGCTAGGGGACATGGGGATCAGCCCCAGCATTTT; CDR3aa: CSARGHGDQPQHF
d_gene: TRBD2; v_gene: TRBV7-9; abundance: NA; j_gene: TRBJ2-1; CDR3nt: TGTGCCAGCAGCTTCAACGCGGGGGGCGAGCAGTTCTTC; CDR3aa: CASSFNAGGEQFF
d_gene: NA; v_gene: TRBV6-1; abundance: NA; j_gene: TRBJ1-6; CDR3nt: TGTGCCAGCAGCACACCCTCCCTTGAACAGGGTTCACCCCTCCACTTT; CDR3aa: CASSTPSLEQGSPLHF
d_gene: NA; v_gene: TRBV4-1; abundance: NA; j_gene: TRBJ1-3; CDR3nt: TGCGCCAGCAGCCAAGGTGGACCGGGAAGGGTGAAAAACACCATATATTTT; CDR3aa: CASSQGGPGRVKNTIYF
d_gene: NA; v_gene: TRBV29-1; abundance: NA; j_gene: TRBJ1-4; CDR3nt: TGCAGCGTTGAACTCCCATCAACTAATGAAAAACTGTTTTTT; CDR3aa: CSVELPSTNEKLFF
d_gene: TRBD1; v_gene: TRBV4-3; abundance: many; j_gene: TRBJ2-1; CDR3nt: TGCGCCAGCAGCCAAGATTCTAAGGGACAGTCCGAGCAGTTCTTC; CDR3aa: CASSQDSKGQSEQFF
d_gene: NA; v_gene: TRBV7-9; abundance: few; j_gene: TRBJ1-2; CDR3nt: TGTGCCAGCAGCCCGATACCATCCCAGGGTAATGGCTACACCTTC; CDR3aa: CASSPIPSQGNGYTF
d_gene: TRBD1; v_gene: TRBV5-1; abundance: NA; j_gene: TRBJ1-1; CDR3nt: TGCGCCAGCAGCTCGCAAACCGGGACAGGGAGGACTGAAGCTTTCTTT; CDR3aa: CASSSQTGTGRTEAFF
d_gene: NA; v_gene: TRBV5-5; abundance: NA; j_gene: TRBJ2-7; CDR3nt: TGTGCCAGCAGCGCGGGCACTAGCAGCGTCGACGAGCAGTACTTC; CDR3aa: CASSAGTSSVDEQYF
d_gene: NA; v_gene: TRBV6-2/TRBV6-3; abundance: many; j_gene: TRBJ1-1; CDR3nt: TGTGCCAGCACCGCCGACATTTATGGGTTTGGTGACACTGAAGCTTTCTTT; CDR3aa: CASTADIYGFGDTEAFF